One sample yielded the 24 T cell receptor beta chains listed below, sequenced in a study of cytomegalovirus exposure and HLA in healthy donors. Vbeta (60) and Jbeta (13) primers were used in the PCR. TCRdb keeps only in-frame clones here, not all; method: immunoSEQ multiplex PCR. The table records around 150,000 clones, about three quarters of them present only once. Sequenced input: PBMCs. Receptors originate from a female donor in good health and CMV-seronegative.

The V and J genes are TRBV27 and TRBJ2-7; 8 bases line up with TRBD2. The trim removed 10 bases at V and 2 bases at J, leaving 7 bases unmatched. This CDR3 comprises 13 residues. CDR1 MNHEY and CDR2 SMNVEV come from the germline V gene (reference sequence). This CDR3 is CATMGRGAYEQYF. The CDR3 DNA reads TGTGCCACCATGGGGCGGGGGGCCTACGAGCAGTACTTC.

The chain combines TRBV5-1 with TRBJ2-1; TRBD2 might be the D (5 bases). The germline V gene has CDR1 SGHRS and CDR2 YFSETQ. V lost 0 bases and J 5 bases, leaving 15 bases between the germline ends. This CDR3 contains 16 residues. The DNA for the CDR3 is TGCGCCAGCAGCTTGGGAGTACTTCTAGCCCACAATGAGCAGTTCTTC. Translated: CASSLGVLLAHNEQFF.

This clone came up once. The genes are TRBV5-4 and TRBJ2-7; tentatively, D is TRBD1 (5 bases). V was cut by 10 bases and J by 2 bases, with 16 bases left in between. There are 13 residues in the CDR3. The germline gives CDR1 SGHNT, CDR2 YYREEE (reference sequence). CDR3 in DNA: TGTGCCGTTATGAGCAGGGCAACCTACGAGCAGTACTTC. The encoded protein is CAVMSRATYEQYF.

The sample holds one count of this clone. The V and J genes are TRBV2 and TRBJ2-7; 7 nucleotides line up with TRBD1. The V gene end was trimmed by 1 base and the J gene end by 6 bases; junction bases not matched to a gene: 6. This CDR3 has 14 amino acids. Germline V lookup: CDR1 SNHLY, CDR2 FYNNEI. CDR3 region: CASSEETGFREQYF. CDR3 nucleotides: TGTGCCAGCAGTGAAGAGACAGGGTTTCGCGAGCAGTACTTC.

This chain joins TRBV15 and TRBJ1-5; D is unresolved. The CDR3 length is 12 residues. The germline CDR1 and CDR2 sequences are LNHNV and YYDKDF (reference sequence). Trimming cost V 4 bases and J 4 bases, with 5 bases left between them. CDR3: CATSTGNQPQHF. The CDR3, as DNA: TGTGCCACCAGCACGGGAAATCAGCCCCAGCATTTT.

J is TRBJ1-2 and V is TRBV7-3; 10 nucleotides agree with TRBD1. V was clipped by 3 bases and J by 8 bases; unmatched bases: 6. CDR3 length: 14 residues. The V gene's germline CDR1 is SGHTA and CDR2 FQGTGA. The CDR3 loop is CASSFSDRGGGYTF. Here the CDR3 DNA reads TGTGCCAGCAGCTTTTCGGACAGGGGGGGCGGCTACACCTTC.

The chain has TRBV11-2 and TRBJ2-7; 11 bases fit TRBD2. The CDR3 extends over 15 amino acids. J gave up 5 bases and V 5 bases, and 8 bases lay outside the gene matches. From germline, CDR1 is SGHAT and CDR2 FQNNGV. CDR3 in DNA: TGTGCCAGCAGCCCTCCGACTAGCGGGACCCACGAGCAGTACTTC. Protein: CASSPPTSGTHEQYF.

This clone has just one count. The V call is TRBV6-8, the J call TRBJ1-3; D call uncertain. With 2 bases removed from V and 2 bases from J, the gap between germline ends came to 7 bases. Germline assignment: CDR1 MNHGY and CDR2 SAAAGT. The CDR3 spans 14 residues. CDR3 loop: CASSYREAGNTIYF. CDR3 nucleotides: TGTGCCAGCAGTTACAGGGAGGCTGGAAACACCATATATTTT.

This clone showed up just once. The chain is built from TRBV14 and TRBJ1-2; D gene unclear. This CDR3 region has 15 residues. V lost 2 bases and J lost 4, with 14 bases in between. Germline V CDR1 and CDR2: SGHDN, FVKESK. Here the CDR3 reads CASSQSNRPIYGYTF. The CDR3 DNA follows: TGTGCCAGCAGCCAAAGCAACAGACCAATCTATGGCTACACCTTC. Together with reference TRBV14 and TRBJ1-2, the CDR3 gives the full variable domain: EAGVTQFPSHSVIEKGQTVTLRCDPISGHDNLYWYRRVMGKEIKFLLHFVKESKQDESGMPNNRFLAERTGGTYSTLKVQPAELEDSGVYFCASSQSNRPIYGYTFGSGTRLTVV.

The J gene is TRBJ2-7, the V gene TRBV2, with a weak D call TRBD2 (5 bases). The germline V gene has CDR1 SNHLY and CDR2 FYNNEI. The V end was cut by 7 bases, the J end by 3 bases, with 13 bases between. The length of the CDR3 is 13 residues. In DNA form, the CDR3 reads TGTGCCAGCATCGGGGTTTCAGGCTACGAGCAGTACTTC. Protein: CASIGVSGYEQYF.

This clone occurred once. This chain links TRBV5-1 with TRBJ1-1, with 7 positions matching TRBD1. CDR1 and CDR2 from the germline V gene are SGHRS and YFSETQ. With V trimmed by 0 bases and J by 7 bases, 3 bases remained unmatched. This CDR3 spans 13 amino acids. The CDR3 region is CASSLEWTGEAFF. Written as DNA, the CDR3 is TGCGCCAGCAGCTTGGAATGGACAGGTGAAGCTTTCTTT.

The CDR3 region has the DNA TGTGCCAGCAGTGGTCCAGGCGTCTCCTACGAGCAGTACTTC. Amino acids: CASSGPGVSYEQYF. The chain links TRBV6-5 to TRBJ2-7; D is unclear. Trimming cost V 5 bases and J 0 bases, with 11 bases left between them. CDR1 and CDR2 from the germline V gene are MNHEY and SVGAGI. The CDR3 contains 14 residues.

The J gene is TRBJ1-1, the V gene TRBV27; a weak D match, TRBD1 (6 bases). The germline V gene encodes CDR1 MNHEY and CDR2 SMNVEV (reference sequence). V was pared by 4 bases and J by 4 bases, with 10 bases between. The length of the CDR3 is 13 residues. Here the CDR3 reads CASSSQGSTEAFF. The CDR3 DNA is TGTGCCAGCAGTTCACAGGGCTCCACTGAAGCTTTCTTT.

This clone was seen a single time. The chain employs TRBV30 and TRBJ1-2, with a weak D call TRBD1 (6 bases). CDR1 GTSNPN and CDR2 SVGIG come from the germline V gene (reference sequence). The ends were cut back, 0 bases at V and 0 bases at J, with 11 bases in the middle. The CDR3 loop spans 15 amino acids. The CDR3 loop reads CAWSVGQSANYGYTF. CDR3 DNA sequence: TGTGCCTGGAGTGTGGGACAATCAGCTAACTATGGCTACACCTTC.

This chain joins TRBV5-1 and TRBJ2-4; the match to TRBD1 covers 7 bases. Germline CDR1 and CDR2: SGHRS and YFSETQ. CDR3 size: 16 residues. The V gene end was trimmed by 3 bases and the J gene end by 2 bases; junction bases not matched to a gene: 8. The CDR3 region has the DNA TGCGCCAGCAGCTGGGGGACAGACGATACCAAAAACATTCAGTACTTC. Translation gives CASSWGTDDTKNIQYF.

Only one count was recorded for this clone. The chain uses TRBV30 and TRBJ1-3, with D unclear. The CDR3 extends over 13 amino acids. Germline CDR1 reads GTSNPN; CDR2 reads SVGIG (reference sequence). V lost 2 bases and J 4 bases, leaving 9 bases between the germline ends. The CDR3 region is CAWSTGNGNTIYF. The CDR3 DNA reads TGTGCCTGGAGTACGGGAAACGGAAACACCATATATTTT.

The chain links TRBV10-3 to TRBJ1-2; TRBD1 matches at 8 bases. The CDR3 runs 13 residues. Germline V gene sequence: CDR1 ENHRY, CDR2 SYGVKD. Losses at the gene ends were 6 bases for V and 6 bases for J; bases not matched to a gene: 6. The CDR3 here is CAIRQGVGNGYTF. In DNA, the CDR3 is TGTGCCATCAGACAGGGGGTTGGGAATGGCTACACCTTC.

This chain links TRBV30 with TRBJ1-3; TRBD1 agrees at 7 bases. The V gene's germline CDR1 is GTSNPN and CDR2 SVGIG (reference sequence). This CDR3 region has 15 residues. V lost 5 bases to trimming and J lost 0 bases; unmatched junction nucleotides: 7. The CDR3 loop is CAWGTAAFSGNTIYF. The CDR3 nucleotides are TGTGCCTGGGGGACAGCCGCCTTCTCTGGAAACACCATATATTTT.

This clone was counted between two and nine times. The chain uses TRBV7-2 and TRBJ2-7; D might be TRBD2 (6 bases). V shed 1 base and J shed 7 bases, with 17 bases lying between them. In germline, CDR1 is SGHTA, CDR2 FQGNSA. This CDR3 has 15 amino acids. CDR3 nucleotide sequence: TGTGCCAGCAGCTTAGGGGGGGTAGTTTGGTGGGAGCAGTACTTC. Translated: CASSLGGVVWWEQYF. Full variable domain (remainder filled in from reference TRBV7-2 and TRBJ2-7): GAGVSQSPSNKVTEKGKDVELRCDPISGHTALYWYRQSLGQGLEFLIYFQGNSAPDKSGLPSDRFSAERTGGSVSTLTIQRTQQEDSAVYLCASSLGGVVWWEQYFGPGTRLTVT.

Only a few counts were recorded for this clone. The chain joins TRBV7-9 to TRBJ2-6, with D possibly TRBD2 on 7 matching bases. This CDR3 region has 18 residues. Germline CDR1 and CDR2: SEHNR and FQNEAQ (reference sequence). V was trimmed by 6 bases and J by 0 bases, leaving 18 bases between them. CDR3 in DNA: TGTGCCAGCAGACCTCGGCTGGGAGGGGGCTCTGGGGCCAACGTCCTGACTTTC. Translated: CASRPRLGGGSGANVLTF.

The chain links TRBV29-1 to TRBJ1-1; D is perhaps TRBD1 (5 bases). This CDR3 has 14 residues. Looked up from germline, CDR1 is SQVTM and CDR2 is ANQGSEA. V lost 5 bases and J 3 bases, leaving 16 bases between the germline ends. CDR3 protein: CSVTSRDGYTEAFF. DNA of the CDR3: TGCAGCGTTACTAGCCGGGACGGGTACACTGAAGCTTTCTTT.

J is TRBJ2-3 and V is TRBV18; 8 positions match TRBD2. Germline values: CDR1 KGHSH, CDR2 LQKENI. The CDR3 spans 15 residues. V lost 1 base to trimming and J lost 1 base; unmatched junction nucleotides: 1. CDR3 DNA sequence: TGTGCCAGCTCACCACGGCGGGAGGGCACAGATACGCAGTATTTT. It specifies CASSPRREGTDTQYF.

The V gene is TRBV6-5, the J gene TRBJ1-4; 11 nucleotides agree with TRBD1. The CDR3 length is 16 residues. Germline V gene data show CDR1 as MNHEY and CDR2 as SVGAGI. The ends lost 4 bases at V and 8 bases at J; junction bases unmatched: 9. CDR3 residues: CASSLHGTGGYEKLFF. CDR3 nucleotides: TGTGCCAGCAGTTTACACGGGACAGGGGGATACGAAAAACTGTTTTTT.

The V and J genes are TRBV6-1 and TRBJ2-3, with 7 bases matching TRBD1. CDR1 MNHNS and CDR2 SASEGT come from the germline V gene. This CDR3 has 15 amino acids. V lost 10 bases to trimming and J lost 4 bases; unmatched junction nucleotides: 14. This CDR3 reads CAIQGERLGADTQYF. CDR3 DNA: TGTGCCATCCAGGGGGAGCGCCTAGGGGCAGATACGCAGTATTTT.